This T cell receptor beta chain was captured in a study of blood T cell repertoires in COVID-19. Across the whole study: PBMCs, B-cell-depleted T cells, or T cells were the source of the cDNA or gDNA that made up the material.

Assay: immunoSEQ multiplex PCR; the TCRdb copy retains only in-frame clones and omits some. The repertoire holds 130,000 to 150,000 clones, 84% seen once, with about 39% in the top ten. Germline V gene sequence: CDR1 WNHNN, CDR2 SYGVQD (reference sequence). The J segment lost 5 bases and the V segment lost 2 bases, leaving 10 bases of the junction unmatched. The CDR3 consists of 16 residues. The TCR comes from a human donor in a cohort sampled during active COVID-19. The chain employs TRBV10-1 and TRBJ2-5, with 8 bases matching TRBD2. The specimen sequenced was peripheral blood. CDR3 sequence reads: CASSEVDAGGGETQYF. The CDR3 bases are TGCGCCAGCAGTGAGGTAGACGCGGGGGGTGGCGAGACCCAGTACTTC.